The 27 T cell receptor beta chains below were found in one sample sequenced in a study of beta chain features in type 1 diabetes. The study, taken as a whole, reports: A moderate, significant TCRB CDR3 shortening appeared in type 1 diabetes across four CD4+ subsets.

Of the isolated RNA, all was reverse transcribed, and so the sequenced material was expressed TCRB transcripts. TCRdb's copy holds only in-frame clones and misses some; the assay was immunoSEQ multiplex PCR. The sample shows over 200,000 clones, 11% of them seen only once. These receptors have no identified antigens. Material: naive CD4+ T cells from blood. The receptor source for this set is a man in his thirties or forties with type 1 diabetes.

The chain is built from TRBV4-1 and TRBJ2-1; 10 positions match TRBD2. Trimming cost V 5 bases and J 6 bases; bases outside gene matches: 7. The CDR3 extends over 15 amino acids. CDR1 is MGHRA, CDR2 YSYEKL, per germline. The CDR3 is CASSAGTSVSNEQFF. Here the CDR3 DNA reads TGCGCCAGCAGCGCGGGGACTAGCGTGAGCAATGAGCAGTTCTTC.

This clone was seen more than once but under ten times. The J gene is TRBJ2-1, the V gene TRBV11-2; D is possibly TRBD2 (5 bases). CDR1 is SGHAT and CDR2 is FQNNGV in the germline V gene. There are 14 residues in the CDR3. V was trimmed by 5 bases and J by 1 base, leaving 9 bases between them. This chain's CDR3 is CASSRSGSYNEQFF. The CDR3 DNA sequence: TGTGCCAGCAGCCGGTCGGGGTCCTACAATGAGCAGTTCTTC.

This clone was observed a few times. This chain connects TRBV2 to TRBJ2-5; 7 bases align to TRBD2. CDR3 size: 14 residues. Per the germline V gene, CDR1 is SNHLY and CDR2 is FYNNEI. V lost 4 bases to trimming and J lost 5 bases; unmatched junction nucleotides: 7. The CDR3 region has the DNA TGTGCCAGCAGTGCAACTAGCGTCCGTGAGACCCAGTACTTC. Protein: CASSATSVRETQYF.

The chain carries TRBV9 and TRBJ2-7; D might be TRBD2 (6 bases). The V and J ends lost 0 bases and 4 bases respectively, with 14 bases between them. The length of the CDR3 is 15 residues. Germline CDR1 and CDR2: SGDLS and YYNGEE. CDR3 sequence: CASSVGMAGLYEQYF. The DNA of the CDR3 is TGTGCCAGCAGCGTAGGAATGGCGGGGTTATACGAGCAGTACTTC.

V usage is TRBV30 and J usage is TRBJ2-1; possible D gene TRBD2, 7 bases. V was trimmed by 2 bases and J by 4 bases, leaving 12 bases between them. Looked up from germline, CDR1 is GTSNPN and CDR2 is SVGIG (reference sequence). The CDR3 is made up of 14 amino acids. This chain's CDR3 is CAWSSGGRYNEQFF. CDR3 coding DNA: TGTGCCTGGAGTTCGGGGGGCCGTTACAATGAGCAGTTCTTC. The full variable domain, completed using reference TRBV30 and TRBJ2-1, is SQTIHQWPATLVQPVGSPLSLECTVEGTSNPNLYWYRQAAGRGLQLLFYSVGIGQISSEVPQNLSASRPQDRQFILSSKKLLLSDSGFYLCAWSSGGRYNEQFFGPGTRLTVL.

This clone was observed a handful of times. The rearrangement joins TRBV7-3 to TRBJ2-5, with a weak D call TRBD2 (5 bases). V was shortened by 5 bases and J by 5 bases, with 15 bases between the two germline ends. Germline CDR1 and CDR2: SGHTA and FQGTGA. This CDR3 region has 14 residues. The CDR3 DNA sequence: TGTGCCAGCAGCCCGACCGGGTGGAGGGAGACCCAGTACTTC. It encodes CASSPTGWRETQYF.

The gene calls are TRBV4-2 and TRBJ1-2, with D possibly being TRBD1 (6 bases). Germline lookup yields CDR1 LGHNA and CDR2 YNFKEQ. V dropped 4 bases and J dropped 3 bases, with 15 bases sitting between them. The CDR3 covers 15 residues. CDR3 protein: CASSLHGTLDYGYTF. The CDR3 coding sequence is TGTGCCAGCAGCCTCCACGGGACATTAGACTATGGCTACACCTTC.

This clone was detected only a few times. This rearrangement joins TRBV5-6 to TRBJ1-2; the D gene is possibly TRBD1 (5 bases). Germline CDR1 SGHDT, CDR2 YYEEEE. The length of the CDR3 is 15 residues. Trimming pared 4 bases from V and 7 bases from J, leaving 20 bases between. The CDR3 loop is CASSGSGDEQFGYTF. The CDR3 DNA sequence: TGTGCCAGCAGCGGGTCGGGGGATGAGCAATTTGGCTACACCTTC.

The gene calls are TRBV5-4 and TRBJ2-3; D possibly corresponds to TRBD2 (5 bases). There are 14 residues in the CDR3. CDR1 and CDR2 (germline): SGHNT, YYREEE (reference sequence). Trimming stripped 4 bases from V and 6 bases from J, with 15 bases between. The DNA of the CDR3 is TGTGCCAGCAGCCGGGGTCCGGAGAGCGATACGCAGTATTTT. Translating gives CASSRGPESDTQYF. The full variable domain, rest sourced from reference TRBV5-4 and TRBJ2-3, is ETGVTQSPTHLIKTRGQQVTLRCSSQSGHNTVSWYQQALGQGPQFIFQYYREEENGRGNFPPRFSGLQFPNYSSELNVNALELDDSALYLCASSRGPESDTQYFGPGTRLTVL.

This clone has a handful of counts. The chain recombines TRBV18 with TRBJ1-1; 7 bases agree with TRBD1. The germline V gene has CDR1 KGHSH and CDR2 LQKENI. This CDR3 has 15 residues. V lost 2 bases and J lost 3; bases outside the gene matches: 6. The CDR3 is CASSPRQGVDTEAFF. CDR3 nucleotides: TGTGCCAGCTCACCAAGGCAGGGGGTGGACACTGAAGCTTTCTTT.

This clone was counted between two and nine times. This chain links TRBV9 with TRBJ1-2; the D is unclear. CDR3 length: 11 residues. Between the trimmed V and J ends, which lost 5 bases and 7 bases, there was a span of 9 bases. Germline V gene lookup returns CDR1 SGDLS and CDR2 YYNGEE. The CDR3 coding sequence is TGTGCCAGCAGTGGGAGCCCTGGCTACACCTTC. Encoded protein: CASSGSPGYTF.

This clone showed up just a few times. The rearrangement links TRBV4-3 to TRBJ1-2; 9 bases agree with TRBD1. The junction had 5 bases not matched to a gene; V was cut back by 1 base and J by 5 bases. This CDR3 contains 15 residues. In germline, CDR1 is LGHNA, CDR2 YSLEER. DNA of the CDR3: TGCGCCAGCAGCCAAGGTTGGACAGGGGTATATGGCTACACCTTC. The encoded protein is CASSQGWTGVYGYTF.

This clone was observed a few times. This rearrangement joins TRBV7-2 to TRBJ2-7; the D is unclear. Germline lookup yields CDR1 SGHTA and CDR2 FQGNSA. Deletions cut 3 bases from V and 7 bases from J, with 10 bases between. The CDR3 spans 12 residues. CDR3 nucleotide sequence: TGTGCCAGCAGCTTCGGCATGAGGGAGCAGTACTTC. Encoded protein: CASSFGMREQYF.

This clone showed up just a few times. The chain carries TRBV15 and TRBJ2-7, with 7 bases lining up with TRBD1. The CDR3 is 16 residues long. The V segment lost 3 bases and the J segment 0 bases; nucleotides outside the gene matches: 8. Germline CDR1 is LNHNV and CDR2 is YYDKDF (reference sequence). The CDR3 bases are TGTGCCACCAGCAGCATGGGGCAGGGGGACTCCTACGAGCAGTACTTC. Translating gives CATSSMGQGDSYEQYF.

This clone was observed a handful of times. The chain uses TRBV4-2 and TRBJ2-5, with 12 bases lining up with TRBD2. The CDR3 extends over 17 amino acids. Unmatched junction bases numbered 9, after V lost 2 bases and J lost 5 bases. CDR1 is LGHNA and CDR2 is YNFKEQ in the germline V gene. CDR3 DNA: TGTGCCAGCAGCCAACGATACAGGACTAGCGGGGAGGAGACCCAGTACTTC. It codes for CASSQRYRTSGEETQYF.

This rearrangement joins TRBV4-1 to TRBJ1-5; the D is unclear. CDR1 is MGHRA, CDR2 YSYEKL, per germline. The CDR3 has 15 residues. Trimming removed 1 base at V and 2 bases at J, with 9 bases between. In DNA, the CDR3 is TGCGCCAGCAGCCAAGCACCAGTGGGCAATCAGCCCCAGCATTTT. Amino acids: CASSQAPVGNQPQHF.

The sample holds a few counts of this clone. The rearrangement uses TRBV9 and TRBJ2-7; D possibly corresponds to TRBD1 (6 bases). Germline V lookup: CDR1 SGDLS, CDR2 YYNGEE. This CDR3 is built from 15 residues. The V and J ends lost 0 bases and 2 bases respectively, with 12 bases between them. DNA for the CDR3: TGTGCCAGCAGCGTAGAGGACAGCTCTCCCTACGAGCAGTACTTC. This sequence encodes CASSVEDSSPYEQYF.

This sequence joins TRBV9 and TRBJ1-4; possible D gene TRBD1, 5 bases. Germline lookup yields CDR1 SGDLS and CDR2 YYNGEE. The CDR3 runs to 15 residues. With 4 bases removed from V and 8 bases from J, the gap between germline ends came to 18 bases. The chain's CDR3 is CASSPGTHPGEKLFF. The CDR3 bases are TGTGCCAGCAGCCCAGGGACTCACCCGGGCGAAAAACTGTTTTTT.

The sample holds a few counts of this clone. The CDR3 nucleotides read TGTGCCAGCAGCTTTCGGACTAGCACAGATACGCAGTATTTT. It translates to CASSFRTSTDTQYF. J is TRBJ2-3 and V is TRBV7-2, with D tentatively TRBD2 (5 bases). The V gene's germline CDR1 is SGHTA and CDR2 FQGNSA. The V end was cut by 3 bases, the J end by 0 bases, with 7 bases between. This CDR3 has 14 residues.

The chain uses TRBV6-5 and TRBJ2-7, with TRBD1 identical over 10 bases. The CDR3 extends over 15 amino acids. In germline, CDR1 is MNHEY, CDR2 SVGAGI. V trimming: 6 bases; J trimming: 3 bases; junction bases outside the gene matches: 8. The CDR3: CASRLTGGEGYEQYF. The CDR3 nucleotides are TGTGCCAGCAGGTTGACAGGGGGCGAAGGCTACGAGCAGTACTTC.

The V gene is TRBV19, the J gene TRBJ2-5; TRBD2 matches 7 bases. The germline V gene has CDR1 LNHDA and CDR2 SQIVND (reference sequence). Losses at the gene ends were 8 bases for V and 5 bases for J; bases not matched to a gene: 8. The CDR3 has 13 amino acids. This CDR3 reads CASCGGGEETQYF. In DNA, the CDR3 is TGTGCCAGTTGTGGCGGGGGAGAGGAGACCCAGTACTTC.

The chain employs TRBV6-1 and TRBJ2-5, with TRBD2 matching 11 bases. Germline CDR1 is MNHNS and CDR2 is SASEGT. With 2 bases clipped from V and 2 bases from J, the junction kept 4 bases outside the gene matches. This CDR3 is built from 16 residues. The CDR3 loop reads CASSELAGGTQETQYF. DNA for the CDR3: TGTGCCAGCAGTGAACTAGCGGGGGGAACACAAGAGACCCAGTACTTC.

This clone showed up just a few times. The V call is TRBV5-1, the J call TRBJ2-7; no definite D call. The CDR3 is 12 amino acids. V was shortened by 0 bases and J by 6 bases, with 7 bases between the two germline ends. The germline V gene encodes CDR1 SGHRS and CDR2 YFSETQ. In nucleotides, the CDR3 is TGCGCCAGCAGCTTGGATCTCGGCGAGCAGTACTTC. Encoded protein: CASSLDLGEQYF.

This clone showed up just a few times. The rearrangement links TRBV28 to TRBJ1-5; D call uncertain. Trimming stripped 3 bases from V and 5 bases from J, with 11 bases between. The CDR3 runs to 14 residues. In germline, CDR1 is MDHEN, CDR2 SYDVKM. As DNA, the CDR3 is TGTGCCAGCAGTTTCCCCAGGCCCGATCAGCCCCAGCATTTT. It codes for CASSFPRPDQPQHF.

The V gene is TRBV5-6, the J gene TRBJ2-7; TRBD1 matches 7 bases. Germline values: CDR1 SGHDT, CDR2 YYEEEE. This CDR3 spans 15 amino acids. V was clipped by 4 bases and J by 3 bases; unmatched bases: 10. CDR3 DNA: TGTGCCAGCAGCCCCCGGACAGGCGTTTACTACGAGCAGTACTTC. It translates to CASSPRTGVYYEQYF.

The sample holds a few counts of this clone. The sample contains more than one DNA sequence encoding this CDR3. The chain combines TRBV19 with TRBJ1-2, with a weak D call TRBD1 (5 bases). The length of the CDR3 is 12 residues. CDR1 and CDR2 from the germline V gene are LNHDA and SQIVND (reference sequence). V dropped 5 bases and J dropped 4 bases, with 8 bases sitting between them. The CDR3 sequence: CASSRQTYGYTF. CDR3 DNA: TGTGCCAGTAGTCGACAGACCTATGGCTACACCTTC. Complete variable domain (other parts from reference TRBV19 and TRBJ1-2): DGGITQSPKYLFRKEGQNVTLSCEQNLNHDAMYWYRQDPGQGLRLIYYSQIVNDFQKGDIAEGYSVSREKKESFPLTVTSAQKNPTAFYLCASSRQTYGYTFGSGTRLTVV.

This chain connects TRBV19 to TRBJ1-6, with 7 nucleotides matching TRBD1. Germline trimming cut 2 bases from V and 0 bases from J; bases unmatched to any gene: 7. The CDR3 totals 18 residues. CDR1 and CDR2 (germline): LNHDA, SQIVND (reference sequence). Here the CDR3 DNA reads TGTGCCAGTAGTATATCCGGGACAGCGAGCTCCTATAATTCACCCCTCCACTTT. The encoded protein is CASSISGTASSYNSPLHF. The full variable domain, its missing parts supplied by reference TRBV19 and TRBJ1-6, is DGGITQSPKYLFRKEGQNVTLSCEQNLNHDAMYWYRQDPGQGLRLIYYSQIVNDFQKGDIAEGYSVSREKKESFPLTVTSAQKNPTAFYLCASSISGTASSYNSPLHFGNGTRLTVT.